A selection of T cell receptor beta chains follows, all from one sample in a study of PD-L1 blockade in urothelial cancer. The data were produced by immunoSEQ multiplex PCR, yet TCRdb's version contains in-frame clones alone and is incomplete. The sample shows approximately 63,000 clones, approximately 80% of them seen only once. The starting material was PBMCs, obtained around atezolizumab (anti-PD-L1) treatment. The receptor set was obtained from a man in his 70s with urothelial cancer. CDR3s include the opening cysteine and the closing phenylalanine or tryptophan. Each record gives: D gene, V gene, clone size, J gene, CDR3 protein, CDR3 DNA. D genes are given only for firm matches. Size values are once, few and many counts, or a class for expanded clones, and some rows have none.

d_call: NA; v_call: TRBV18; clone_size: NA; j_call: TRBJ1-3; cdr3_aa: CASSLVTRSSGNTIYF; cdr3_nt: TGTGCCAGCTCACTTGTGACCCGGAGCTCTGGAAACACCATATATTTT
d_call: TRBD2; v_call: TRBV6-5; clone_size: NA; j_call: TRBJ2-2; cdr3_aa: CASSYWAGEDTGELFF; cdr3_nt: TGTGCCAGCAGTTACTGGGCGGGAGAAGACACCGGGGAGCTGTTTTTT
d_call: NA; v_call: TRBV4-1; clone_size: NA; j_call: TRBJ1-3; cdr3_aa: CASSQDNRQDSGNTIYF; cdr3_nt: TGCGCCAGCAGCCAAGATAATCGACAGGACTCTGGAAACACCATATATTTT
d_call: TRBD2; v_call: TRBV6-4; clone_size: few; j_call: TRBJ2-3; cdr3_aa: CASSDGTSGTDTQYF; cdr3_nt: TGTGCCAGCAGTGACGGGACTAGCGGCACAGATACGCAGTATTTT
d_call: NA; v_call: TRBV6-5; clone_size: once; j_call: TRBJ1-4; cdr3_aa: CASSPLQGGEKLFF; cdr3_nt: TGTGCCAGCAGTCCCCTTCAGGGTGGTGAAAAACTGTTTTTT
d_call: TRBD2; v_call: TRBV5-1; clone_size: once; j_call: TRBJ2-1; cdr3_aa: CASSYRLAGNNEQFF; cdr3_nt: TGCGCCAGCAGTTACAGACTAGCGGGAAACAATGAGCAGTTCTTC
d_call: NA; v_call: TRBV4-3; clone_size: few; j_call: TRBJ2-7; cdr3_aa: CASSQDRAAGYEQYF; cdr3_nt: TGCGCCAGCAGCCAAGATCGAGCGGCCGGCTACGAGCAGTACTTC
d_call: NA; v_call: TRBV5-1; clone_size: once; j_call: TRBJ1-2; cdr3_aa: CASSLEGPRSNYGYTF; cdr3_nt: TGCGCCAGCAGCTTGGAGGGGCCCCGATCGAACTATGGCTACACCTTC
d_call: NA; v_call: TRBV9; clone_size: NA; j_call: TRBJ2-1; cdr3_aa: CASSDRYNEQFF; cdr3_nt: TGTGCCAGCAGCGACAGGTACAATGAGCAGTTCTTC
d_call: NA; v_call: TRBV7-6; clone_size: NA; j_call: TRBJ2-1; cdr3_aa: CASSRGSSYNEQFF; cdr3_nt: TGTGCCAGCAGCAGGGGAAGCTCCTACAATGAGCAGTTCTTC
d_call: NA; v_call: TRBV9; clone_size: few; j_call: TRBJ1-1; cdr3_aa: CASSPRVKNTEAFF; cdr3_nt: TGTGCCAGCAGCCCCAGGGTCAAGAACACTGAAGCTTTCTTT
d_call: NA; v_call: TRBV4-3; clone_size: NA; j_call: TRBJ2-7; cdr3_aa: CASSQDAGGYYEQYF; cdr3_nt: TGCGCCAGCAGCCAAGATGCAGGAGGGTATTACGAGCAGTACTTC
d_call: TRBD2; v_call: TRBV11-3; clone_size: NA; j_call: TRBJ2-1; cdr3_aa: CASSPGAGVKEQFF; cdr3_nt: TGTGCCAGCAGCCCTGGAGCGGGAGTGAAGGAGCAGTTCTTC
d_call: NA; v_call: TRBV6-5; clone_size: once; j_call: TRBJ2-4; cdr3_aa: CASSYLSGAKNIQYF; cdr3_nt: TGTGCCAGCAGTTACTTGTCGGGAGCCAAAAACATTCAGTACTTC
d_call: NA; v_call: TRBV6-5; clone_size: NA; j_call: TRBJ1-2; cdr3_aa: CASLTGLGAIGYTF; cdr3_nt: TGTGCCAGCCTTACAGGGTTAGGGGCAATAGGCTACACCTTC
d_call: NA; v_call: TRBV7-3; clone_size: NA; j_call: TRBJ2-7; cdr3_aa: CASSPGGSSYEQYF; cdr3_nt: TGTGCCAGCAGCCCAGGGGGGAGCTCCTACGAGCAGTACTTC
d_call: NA; v_call: TRBV19; clone_size: NA; j_call: TRBJ1-2; cdr3_aa: CASHRGGDYGYTF; cdr3_nt: TGTGCCAGTCACCGGGGGGGAGACTATGGCTACACCTTC
d_call: TRBD2; v_call: TRBV5-5; clone_size: NA; j_call: TRBJ2-3; cdr3_aa: CASSPFAGGPRVTDTQYF; cdr3_nt: TGTGCCAGCAGCCCTTTTGCGGGAGGGCCGCGGGTGACAGATACGCAGTATTTT
d_call: NA; v_call: TRBV29-1; clone_size: few; j_call: TRBJ1-1; cdr3_aa: CSVDQAGTEAFF; cdr3_nt: TGCAGCGTTGATCAGGCGGGCACTGAAGCTTTCTTT
d_call: NA; v_call: TRBV9; clone_size: once; j_call: TRBJ2-1; cdr3_aa: CASSVGVAWDEQFF; cdr3_nt: TGTGCCAGCAGCGTCGGGGTCGCCTGGGATGAGCAGTTCTTC
d_call: TRBD1; v_call: TRBV28; clone_size: once; j_call: TRBJ2-5; cdr3_aa: CASSLTGVDRVETQYF; cdr3_nt: TGTGCCAGCAGTTTAACAGGGGTGGACAGGGTGGAGACCCAGTACTTC
d_call: NA; v_call: TRBV5-4; clone_size: NA; j_call: TRBJ2-3; cdr3_aa: CASSQPGQRTDTQYF; cdr3_nt: TGTGCCAGCAGCCAACCGGGACAACGCACAGATACGCAGTATTTT